Described below is a single T cell receptor beta chain sequence and its context. Antigen specificity is unknown. This specimen comes from a study of cytomegalovirus exposure and HLA in healthy donors. Study conclusions and caveats: Earlier analysis found most TCR beta V segments productive about 87% or about 30% of the time.

With 60 Vbeta and 13 Jbeta primers, the PCR was carried out. Measured with immunoSEQ multiplex PCR; TCRdb has only the in-frame clones, and not every one. Of almost 65,000 clones listed, 77% are singletons. The germline gives CDR1 PRHDT, CDR2 FYEKMQ (reference sequence). Trimming left V 5 bases short and J 2 bases short, with 11 bases between. The CDR3 contains 14 residues. V gene TRBV13 combines with J gene TRBJ2-3, with D perhaps matching TRBD2 (6 bases). The TCR originated in a male donor in good health and CMV-seropositive. Sequencing input: PBMCs. CDR3 sequence (DNA): TGTGCCAGCAGCGGGCGGGGATTCACAGATACGCAGTATTTT. Protein product: CASSGRGFTDTQYF.